A single sample gave rise to the 3 T cell receptor beta chains below, sequenced in a study of T cell changes during pregnancy in multiple sclerosis. Produced via immunoSEQ multiplex PCR; TCRdb's table is partial and in-frame only. The sample lists about 38,000 clones, around nine tenths occurring once. This sample comprised CD8+ T cells from peripheral blood mononuclear cells, obtained in the third trimester of pregnancy. The receptor source for this set is a female donor with multiple sclerosis, enrolled in a pregnancy study.

The CDR3 sequence: CASSQVWDRWNTEAFF. The CDR3 DNA reads TGCGCCAGCAGCCAAGTTTGGGACAGGTGGAACACTGAAGCTTTCTTT. The chain carries TRBV4-3 and TRBJ1-1, with TRBD1 matching over 8 bases. The J segment lost 1 base and the V segment lost 1 base, leaving 5 bases of the junction unmatched. The CDR3 has 16 amino acids. Germline V gene data show CDR1 as LGHNA and CDR2 as YSLEER.

This CDR3 reads CASSWTSGGALDEQFF. The CDR3 region has the DNA TGTGCCAGCAGCTGGACTAGCGGGGGGGCTCTGGATGAGCAGTTCTTC. This chain uses TRBV28 with TRBJ2-1, with 15 positions matching TRBD2. The V segment lost 6 bases and the J segment 8 bases; nucleotides outside the gene matches: 8. The CDR3 totals 16 residues. Germline CDR1 reads MDHEN; CDR2 reads SYDVKM.

The gene calls are TRBV7-9 and TRBJ1-1, with a possible D match to TRBD1 (5 bases). This CDR3 has 13 residues. Germline loops: CDR1 SEHNR, CDR2 FQNEAQ (reference sequence). Trimming shortened V by 2 bases and J by 3 bases, and 7 bases separated the two germline ends. DNA of the CDR3: TGTGCCAGCAGCTTATGGGGGGACACTGAAGCTTTCTTT. It translates to CASSLWGDTEAFF.